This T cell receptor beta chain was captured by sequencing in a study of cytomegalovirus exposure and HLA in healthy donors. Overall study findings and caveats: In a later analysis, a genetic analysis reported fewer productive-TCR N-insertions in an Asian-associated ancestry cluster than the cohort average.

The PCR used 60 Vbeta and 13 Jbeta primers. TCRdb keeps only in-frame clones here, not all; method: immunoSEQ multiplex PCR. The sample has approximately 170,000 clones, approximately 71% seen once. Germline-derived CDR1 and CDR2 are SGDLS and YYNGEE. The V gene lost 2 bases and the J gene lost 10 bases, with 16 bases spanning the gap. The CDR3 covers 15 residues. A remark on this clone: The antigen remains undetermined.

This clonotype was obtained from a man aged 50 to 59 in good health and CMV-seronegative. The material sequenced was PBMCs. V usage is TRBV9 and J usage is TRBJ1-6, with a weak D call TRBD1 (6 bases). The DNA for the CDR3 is TGTGCCAGCAGCGTCACCGGGGACATTCCGTCACCCCTCCACTTT. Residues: CASSVTGDIPSPLHF.